The source of this T cell receptor (beta chain) is a study of identical twins. It was template switching that added a universal primer site, and there were unique molecular identifiers on the cDNA. TCRdb independently ran MiXCR on the 5' RACE reads; one entry per CDR3 protein. The sample yields around 95,000 distinct CDR3 sequences, under 6.5% seen once. The germline CDR1 and CDR2 sequences are LNHDA and SQIVND (reference sequence). The CDR3 sequence is 14 residues long. V gave up 4 bases and J gave up 0 bases, with 9 bases separating them. This clonotype has a count of ten or more. This sequence joins TRBV19 and TRBJ1-1, with a weak D call TRBD1 (5 bases). Sequenced material: memory T cells sorted from blood. This TCR was sampled from a woman between 45 and 60 years old in good health. The CDR3, as DNA: TGTGCCAGTAGTAGAGACAGCTTGAACACTGAAGCTTTCTTT. Encoded protein: CASSRDSLNTEAFF. The complete variable domain, with remaining parts taken from reference TRBV19 and TRBJ1-1, reads DGGITQSPKYLFRKEGQNVTLSCEQNLNHDAMYWYRQDPGQGLRLIYYSQIVNDFQKGDIAEGYSVSREKKESFPLTVTSAQKNPTAFYLCASSRDSLNTEAFFGQGTRLTVV.